The TCR beta chain described here comes from a study of cytotoxic CD8 clonotypes in ibrutinib-treated CLL. To note about this clone: Its target is not known.

Libraries were prepared by immunoSEQ multiplex PCR; TCRdb keeps only in-frame clonotypes and omits some of them. The table records nearly 300,000 clones, about 72% of them present only once. Study-wide findings and caveats: Baseline values of clonality outstripped age-matched healthy donors and followed circulating CD8+ T-cell counts.

The sample was PBMCs, taken at disease progression, from a patient treated with ibrutinib. The receptor was derived from a human donor with chronic lymphocytic leukemia.

CDR3 nucleotide sequence: TGCGCCAGCAGCTTGCCTAGGGTCTCTGGAAACACCATATATTTT. It codes for CASSLPRVSGNTIYF. This chain joins TRBV5-1 and TRBJ1-3; D is unclear. Germline CDR1 reads SGHRS; CDR2 reads YFSETQ. Trimming stripped 1 base from V and 0 bases from J, with 8 bases between. CDR3 length: 15 amino acids.